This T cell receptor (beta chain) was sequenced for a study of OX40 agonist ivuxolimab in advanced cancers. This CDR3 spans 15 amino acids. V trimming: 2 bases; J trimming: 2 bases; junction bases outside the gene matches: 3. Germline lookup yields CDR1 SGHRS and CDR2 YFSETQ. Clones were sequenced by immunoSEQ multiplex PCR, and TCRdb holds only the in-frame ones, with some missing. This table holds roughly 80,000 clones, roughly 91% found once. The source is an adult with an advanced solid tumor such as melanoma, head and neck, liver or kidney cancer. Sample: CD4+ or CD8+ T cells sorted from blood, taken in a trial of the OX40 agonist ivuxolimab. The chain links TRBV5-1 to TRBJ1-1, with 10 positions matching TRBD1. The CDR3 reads CASSFGQGGNTEAFF. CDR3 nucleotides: TGCGCCAGCAGCTTTGGACAGGGGGGAAACACTGAAGCTTTCTTT.